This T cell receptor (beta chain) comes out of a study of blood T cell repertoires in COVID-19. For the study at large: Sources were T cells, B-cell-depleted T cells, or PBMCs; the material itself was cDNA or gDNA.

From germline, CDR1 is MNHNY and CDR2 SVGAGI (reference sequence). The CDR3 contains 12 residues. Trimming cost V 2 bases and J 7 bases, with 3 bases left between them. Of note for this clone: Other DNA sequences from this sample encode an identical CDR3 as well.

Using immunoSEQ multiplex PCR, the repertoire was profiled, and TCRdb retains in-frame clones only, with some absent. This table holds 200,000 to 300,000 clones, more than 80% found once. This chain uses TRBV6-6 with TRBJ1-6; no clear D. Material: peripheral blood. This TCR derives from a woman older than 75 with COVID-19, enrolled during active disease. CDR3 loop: CASSYLNSPLHF. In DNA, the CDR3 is TGTGCCAGCAGTTACCTGAATTCACCCCTCCACTTT.